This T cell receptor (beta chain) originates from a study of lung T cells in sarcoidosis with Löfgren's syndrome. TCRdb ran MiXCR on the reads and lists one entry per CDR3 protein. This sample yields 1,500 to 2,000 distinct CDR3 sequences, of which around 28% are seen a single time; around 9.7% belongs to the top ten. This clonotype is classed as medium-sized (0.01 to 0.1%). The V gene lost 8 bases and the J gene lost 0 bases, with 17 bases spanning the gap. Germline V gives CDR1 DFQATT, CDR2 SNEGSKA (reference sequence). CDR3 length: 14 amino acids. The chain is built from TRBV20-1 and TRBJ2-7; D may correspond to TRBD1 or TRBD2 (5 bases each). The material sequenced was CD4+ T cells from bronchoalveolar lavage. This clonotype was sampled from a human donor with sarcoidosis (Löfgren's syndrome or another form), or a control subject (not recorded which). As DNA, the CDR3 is TGCAGTCTCCGCTCGGGGCGGAGCTCCTACGAGCAGTACTTC. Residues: CSLRSGRSSYEQYF.